These T cell receptor beta chains were read from a single sample in a study of cytotoxic CD8 clonotypes in ibrutinib-treated CLL. Here immunoSEQ multiplex PCR was the method, and the copy in TCRdb shows in-frame clones only, minus some. This sample yields under 300,000 clones, of which less than 85% are seen a single time; about 5% belongs to the top ten. The sample was PBMCs, taken at disease progression, from a patient treated with ibrutinib. The receptors were sampled from a human donor with chronic lymphocytic leukemia. Both conserved end residues are part of each CDR3. Fields, in order: D gene, V gene, J gene, CDR3 protein. A D gene is named only where the DNA matches it firmly.

>TRBD1|TRBV10-3|TRBJ1-5
CAISETPGTVNQPQHF
>TRBD2|TRBV4-2|TRBJ2-7
CASSQVSHAGDSYEQYF
>.|TRBV7-9|TRBJ2-7
CASSSPFSSYEQYF
>.|TRBV5-1|TRBJ1-1
CASSATGTPSGEAFF
>TRBD1|TRBV2|TRBJ2-7
CASKGANRGYEQYF
>.|TRBV5-4|TRBJ2-7
CASSPTGEVYEQYF
>.|TRBV29-1|TRBJ2-7
CSVEAPRGNWSYEQYF
>.|TRBV18|TRBJ2-7
CASSPMRQVFYEQYF
>TRBD1|TRBV10-1|TRBJ1-1
CASSEGTGDTEAFF
>.|TRBV7-9|TRBJ1-3
CASRPPGGSGNTIYF
>.|TRBV5-1|TRBJ1-4
CASSLESARDEKLFF
>.|TRBV4-1|TRBJ2-7
CASSPGDTRSEQYF
>TRBD1|TRBV7-6|TRBJ2-7
CASRPGPGQTYEQYF
>.|TRBV27|TRBJ1-2
CASRTPWGTGGKDGYTF
>.|TRBV4-1|TRBJ1-2
CASSQGGRRYGYTF
>TRBD1|TRBV28|TRBJ1-1
CASSWGTGVVRTEAFF
>.|TRBV7-8|TRBJ1-1
CASSLGHANTEAFF
>.|TRBV28|TRBJ2-5
CASSRRPKETQYF
>.|TRBV9|TRBJ1-2
CASSVGGAHYGYTF
>.|TRBV28|TRBJ2-5
CASSTWTAYQETQYF
>TRBD1|TRBV6-1|TRBJ2-5
CASSERETGSGETQYF
>.|TRBV9|TRBJ1-3
CASSVDHRDTIYF
>TRBD1|TRBV4-1|TRBJ2-3
CASSQVFGQGRADTQYF